This passage covers 22 T cell receptor beta chains from one sample sequenced in a study of shared clonotypes between healthy human individuals. This table comes from immunoSEQ multiplex PCR, and its TCRdb copy is limited to in-frame clones, with some not included. This sample has under 2.5 million clones, with 85% to 95% found just once. Specimen: naive CD4+ T cells from PBMCs. The sample's subset: CD45RA+ positively selected. These TCRs come from a man between 18 and 35 years old in good health. Some clones in this sample may be carry-over from other donors' samples.

This clone came up a few times. The chain combines TRBV7-9 with TRBJ1-4, with D uncertain. The V end lost 6 bases, the J end lost 4 bases, and 12 bases lay between the germline ends. The CDR3 has 14 amino acids. CDR1 is SEHNR and CDR2 is FQNEAQ in the germline V gene (reference sequence). Here the CDR3 reads CASSAGPYNEKLFF. The CDR3 region has the DNA TGTGCCAGCAGTGCCGGGCCGTATAATGAAAAACTGTTTTTT.

The chain is built from TRBV29-1 and TRBJ2-1, with D perhaps matching TRBD1 (5 bases). CDR1 is SQVTM and CDR2 is ANQGSEA in the germline V gene. Trimming pared 4 bases from V and 4 bases from J, leaving 14 bases between. The CDR3 contains 14 residues. CDR3 amino acids: CSVARRGIYNEQFF. For the CDR3, the DNA is TGCAGCGTTGCGAGAAGGGGAATTTACAATGAGCAGTTCTTC.

The gene calls are TRBV30 and TRBJ1-5; possible D gene TRBD1, 5 bases. The germline V gene encodes CDR1 GTSNPN and CDR2 SVGIG (reference sequence). The CDR3 has 15 residues. V gave up 2 bases and J gave up 4 bases, with 15 bases separating them. CDR3 nucleotide sequence: TGTGCCTGGAGTCTGGTGGGGGTAGGAAATCAGCCCCAGCATTTT. Protein product: CAWSLVGVGNQPQHF.

The rearrangement links TRBV7-6 to TRBJ2-1; either TRBD1 or TRBD2 may supply D (5 bases each). Trimming cost V 4 bases and J 2 bases, with 12 bases left between them. The CDR3 contains 15 residues. Germline V gene lookup returns CDR1 SGHVS and CDR2 FNYEAQ. Here the CDR3 DNA reads TGTGCCAGCAGCTCCCAGGTGGGGGCCTACAATGAGCAGTTCTTC. It specifies CASSSQVGAYNEQFF.

This clone was counted once. This chain links TRBV27 with TRBJ2-1; perhaps D is TRBD1 or TRBD2 (5 bases each). Germline CDR1 is MNHEY and CDR2 is SMNVEV (reference sequence). The CDR3 is made up of 14 amino acids. V lost 7 bases and J lost 9, with 19 bases in between. The CDR3 nucleotides read TGTGCCAGCATAGACGGGGCCAGCGGCGGTGAGCAGTTCTTC. It specifies CASIDGASGGEQFF.

The chain uses TRBV7-9 and TRBJ1-2; D is undetermined. Germline V CDR1 and CDR2: SEHNR, FQNEAQ (reference sequence). This CDR3 spans 14 amino acids. Trimming removed 3 bases at V and 7 bases at J, with 15 bases between. Here the CDR3 DNA reads TGTGCCAGCAGCTTTAACACTCTTAACGGTGGCTACACCTTC. This sequence encodes CASSFNTLNGGYTF.

Written as DNA, the CDR3 is TGTGCCAGCAGCTCAGCAGGTATAGCCTACAATGAGCAGTTCTTC. Its protein product is CASSSAGIAYNEQFF. V is TRBV7-9 and J is TRBJ2-1; D gene uncertain. Germline V gives CDR1 SEHNR, CDR2 FQNEAQ (reference sequence). V was trimmed by 4 bases and J by 2 bases, leaving 12 bases between them. The CDR3 totals 15 residues. Based on the CDR3 plus reference TRBV7-9 and TRBJ2-1, the full variable domain is DTGVSQNPRHKITKRGQNVTFRCDPISEHNRLYWYRQTLGQGPEFLTYFQNEAQLEKSRLLSDRFSAERPKGSFSTLEIQRTEQGDSAMYLCASSSAGIAYNEQFFGPGTRLTVL.

The gene calls are TRBV7-8 and TRBJ1-3, with D unclear. Germline V lookup: CDR1 SGHVS, CDR2 FQNEAQ. The V gene lost 5 bases and the J gene lost 7 bases, with 15 bases spanning the gap. The CDR3 is 14 amino acids. CDR3 DNA: TGTGCCAGCAGCCGCACCTCGACGGGGAACACCATATATTTT. Its translation: CASSRTSTGNTIYF. Complete variable domain (other parts from reference TRBV7-8 and TRBJ1-3): GAGVSQSPRYKVAKRGQDVALRCDPISGHVSLFWYQQALGQGPEFLTYFQNEAQLDKSGLPSDRFFAERPEGSVSTLKIQRTQQEDSAVYLCASSRTSTGNTIYFGEGSWLTVV.

V and J are TRBV4-1 and TRBJ2-3, with D hard to call. From germline, CDR1 is MGHRA and CDR2 YSYEKL. Trimming took 1 base from V and 3 from J, leaving 8 bases between them. This CDR3 region has 14 residues. Written as DNA, the CDR3 is TGCGCCAGCAGCCAAGGGTGGAGAACAGATACGCAGTATTTT. Its protein is CASSQGWRTDTQYF.

This rearrangement joins TRBV2 to TRBJ2-2; 8 bases line up with TRBD2. CDR1 and CDR2 from the germline V gene are SNHLY and FYNNEI. CDR3 length equals 17 residues. The junction had 7 bases not matched to a gene; V was cut back by 4 bases and J by 0 bases. CDR3 coding DNA: TGTGCCAGCAGTGTTCCCGGGGGGGGATCGAACACCGGGGAGCTGTTTTTT. It encodes CASSVPGGGSNTGELFF.

This rearrangement joins TRBV7-3 to TRBJ2-1; either TRBD1 or TRBD2 may fit D (5 bases each). The ends were cut back, 2 bases at V and 8 bases at J, with 19 bases in the middle. The CDR3 is made up of 16 amino acids. Germline V gives CDR1 SGHTA, CDR2 FQGTGA. The CDR3 here is CASSLVSGATRDEQFF. The DNA for the CDR3 is TGTGCCAGCAGCTTAGTTTCCGGGGCAACCAGGGATGAGCAGTTCTTC.

The chain combines TRBV7-2 with TRBJ1-3, with D perhaps TRBD1 (6 bases). Germline values: CDR1 SGHTA, CDR2 FQGNSA. V lost 5 bases and J 4 bases, leaving 18 bases between the germline ends. The CDR3 consists of 16 residues. CDR3 DNA sequence: TGTGCCAGCAGCCAAATGGGGGCGGCAGGAGGAAACACCATATATTTT. Translation: CASSQMGAAGGNTIYF.

The genes are TRBV4-1 and TRBJ2-2; TRBD2 is a possible D gene (5 bases). V lost 2 bases to trimming and J lost 4 bases, with 11 bases between them. The CDR3 is made up of 15 amino acids. CDR1 MGHRA and CDR2 YSYEKL come from the germline V gene. CDR3 amino acids: CASSQPGFVTGELFF. CDR3 bases: TGCGCCAGCAGCCAACCGGGATTCGTCACCGGGGAGCTGTTTTTT.

The chain uses TRBV5-1 and TRBJ2-3; 11 bases agree with TRBD2. J was trimmed by 1 base and V by 1 base; bases with no gene match: 8. The CDR3 covers 18 residues. Per germline, CDR1 SGHRS and CDR2 YFSETQ. CDR3 region: CASSLWLAGGPGTDTQYF. As DNA, the CDR3 is TGCGCCAGCAGCTTGTGGTTAGCGGGAGGGCCGGGCACAGATACGCAGTATTTT. The full variable domain, rest sourced from reference TRBV5-1 and TRBJ2-3, is KAGVTQTPRYLIKTRGQQVTLSCSPISGHRSVSWYQQTPGQGLQFLFEYFSETQRNKGNFPGRFSGRQFSNSRSEMNVSTLELGDSALYLCASSLWLAGGPGTDTQYFGPGTRLTVL.

The CDR3 sequence is CASSLERETDTQYF. DNA for the CDR3: TGTGCCAGCAGCTTAGAGCGGGAGACAGATACGCAGTATTTT. The chain combines TRBV7-2 with TRBJ2-3; TRBD2 matches 8 bases. CDR3 size: 14 residues. The germline V gene encodes CDR1 SGHTA and CDR2 FQGNSA. Trimming took 1 base from V and 3 from J; bases not matched to a gene: 0.

This chain connects TRBV12-5 to TRBJ1-4; possible D gene TRBD1, 6 bases. This CDR3 region has 20 residues. The V end lost 8 bases, the J end lost 0 bases, and 28 bases lay between the germline ends. Looked up from germline, CDR1 is LGHNT and CDR2 is FRNRAP. The CDR3 sequence: CASHRSSYDRLGATNEKLFF. Here the CDR3 DNA reads TGTGCTAGTCACCGTTCCTCCTATGACAGGTTAGGAGCAACTAATGAAAAACTGTTTTTT.

V gene TRBV7-3 combines with J gene TRBJ2-2; D might be TRBD2 (6 bases). V gave up 1 base and J gave up 6 bases, with 15 bases separating them. The CDR3 runs to 16 residues. Germline values: CDR1 SGHTA, CDR2 FQGTGA. The CDR3 spells CASSLRAPGGAGELFF. For the CDR3, the DNA is TGTGCCAGCAGCTTAAGGGCCCCCGGGGGAGCCGGGGAGCTGTTTTTT.

The chain recombines TRBV4-3 with TRBJ2-3; 8 positions agree with TRBD2. The length of the CDR3 is 16 residues. Per germline, CDR1 LGHNA and CDR2 YSLEER. Trimming removed 6 bases from V and 0 bases from J; junction bases left unmatched: 8. The CDR3 nucleotides read TGCGCCAGCAGGGTCGAGCGGGGGTCTAGCACAGATACGCAGTATTTT. Translating it yields CASRVERGSSTDTQYF.

This sequence joins TRBV28 and TRBJ2-3; 7 positions agree with TRBD1. V trimming: 6 bases; J trimming: 5 bases; junction bases outside the gene matches: 17. Germline V gene sequence: CDR1 MDHEN, CDR2 SYDVKM. This CDR3 spans 17 amino acids. This CDR3 is CASSLDSLQGLIDTQYF. DNA of the CDR3: TGTGCCAGCAGCCTAGATTCTCTACAGGGGTTGATAGATACGCAGTATTTT.

A word on this clone: The sample carries other DNA sequences with the same CDR3. The CDR3, as DNA: TGTGCCAGCAGTTACTCAGGGGGTTCCTCCTACGAGCAGTACTTC. Translated: CASSYSGGSSYEQYF. This chain links TRBV6-6 with TRBJ2-7; D possibly corresponds to TRBD1 (6 bases). Looked up from germline, CDR1 is MNHNY and CDR2 is SVGAGI (reference sequence). With 0 bases removed from V and 0 bases from J, the gap between germline ends came to 9 bases. CDR3 size: 15 residues.

This chain joins TRBV27 and TRBJ2-7, with 9 bases identical to TRBD1. Germline V gene data show CDR1 as MNHEY and CDR2 as SMNVEV (reference sequence). V lost 5 bases and J lost 0; bases outside the gene matches: 11. This CDR3 contains 17 residues. The CDR3 DNA is TGTGCCAGCAGTCTCGGGGCCCGGGACAGGGTCTCCTACGAGCAGTACTTC. Translated: CASSLGARDRVSYEQYF.

A word on this clone: Distinct nucleotide sequences in the sample also encode this CDR3. The chain recombines TRBV28 with TRBJ1-3, with TRBD1 identical over 7 bases. The CDR3 is 14 amino acids. Germline CDR1 and CDR2: MDHEN and SYDVKM. J gave up 2 bases and V 5 bases, and 3 bases lay outside the gene matches. The CDR3 bases are TGTGCCAGCAGTCCCCAGGGGGCTGGAAACACCATATATTTT. This sequence encodes CASSPQGAGNTIYF.